The clone carrying this T cell receptor beta chain occurred a few times. Antigen unknown. Between the trimmed V and J ends, which lost 3 bases and 8 bases, there was a span of 25 bases. This CDR3 region has 17 residues. Germline CDR1 is LGHNA and CDR2 is YSLEER. This sample is part of a study of spatial heterogeneity in lung cancer. About the study: PBMC samples from follow-up, where available, were sequenced a median of roughly two years after resection. The study, taken as a whole, reports: The study found ubiquitous expanded tumor TCRs in blood more at resection than follow-up.

Time point given: blood at routine non-recurrence follow-up after resection. Researchers sequenced whole RNA taken from tumor, nontumor lung or frozen PBMC without sorting. MiXCR, applied by TCRdb to the 5' RACE reads, yields one record per CDR3 protein. Among about 94,000 distinct CDR3 sequences listed, roughly a fifth were seen once. The clonotype originates from a male donor with early-stage non-small cell lung cancer. This chain joins TRBV4-3 and TRBJ1-1; D might be TRBD1 (5 bases). The specimen comprised PBMCs, sampled at follow-up. Here the CDR3 DNA reads TGCGCCAGCAGCCAGAGTCCTCTCAGGGTCGGTGGGACGGAAGCTTTCTTT. It specifies CASSQSPLRVGGTEAFF.